The rows below give T cell receptor beta chains drawn from one sample of a study of blood T cell repertoires in COVID-19. Here immunoSEQ multiplex PCR was the method, and the copy in TCRdb shows in-frame clones only, minus some. The sample carries 220,000 or so clones, approximately 86% recorded once. Material: PBMCs or T cells enriched from blood (not recorded which). These receptors originate from a woman between 45 and 60 years old with acute COVID-19. The CDR3 runs from the conserved cysteine through the conserved F or W. The D gene is left open where the match is weak. Clone size is given for some rows only: seen once, a few or many times, or a class if the clone is expanded.

V,D,size,J,CDR3,DNA
TRBV11-2,-,-,TRBJ1-1,CASSQQPRTEAFF,TGTGCCAGCAGCCAACAGCCAAGGACTGAAGCTTTCTTT
TRBV5-1,-,-,TRBJ1-3,CASSPQGGSSGNTIYF,TGCGCCAGCAGCCCCCAAGGCGGGTCCTCTGGAAACACCATATATTTT
TRBV27,TRBD2,-,TRBJ2-7,CASSLITTSPGGGLYF,TGTGCCAGCAGTTTAATTACGACTAGTCCTGGGGGGGGTCTGTACTTC
TRBV4-1,TRBD1,-,TRBJ1-1,CASSPLTGGLDTEAFF,TGCGCCAGCAGCCCGTTGACAGGGGGGTTGGACACTGAAGCTTTCTTT
TRBV30,TRBD1,-,TRBJ1-2,CAWTTGNGYTF,TGTGCCTGGACGACAGGGAATGGCTACACCTTC
TRBV19,TRBD1,few,TRBJ1-5,CASNLDRVDNQPQHF,TGTGCCAGTAACTTAGACAGGGTGGACAATCAGCCCCAGCATTTT
TRBV10-3,-,-,TRBJ1-1,CAISNREGLGNTEAFF,TGTGCCATCAGTAACAGGGAGGGCTTAGGGAACACTGAAGCTTTCTTT
TRBV7-2,-,-,TRBJ1-1,CASSLVGSSNTEAFF,TGTGCCAGCAGCTTAGTCGGGTCGTCGAACACTGAAGCTTTCTTT
TRBV7-3,-,-,TRBJ2-1,CASSRGTVSYNEQFF,TGTGCCAGCAGCCGGGGAACAGTCTCCTACAATGAGCAGTTCTTC
TRBV3-1/TRBV3-2,TRBD1,-,TRBJ1-1,CASDKGAGTEAFF,TGTGCCAGCGATAAGGGGGCGGGCACTGAAGCTTTCTTT
TRBV5-1,TRBD1,-,TRBJ2-3,CASSLGGQGGTDTQYF,TGCGCCAGCAGCTTGGGGGGACAGGGAGGCACAGATACGCAGTATTTT
TRBV28,TRBD1,-,TRBJ1-4,CASSTWTGAEKLFF,TGTGCCAGCAGTACCTGGACAGGGGCAGAAAAACTGTTTTTT
TRBV7-8,TRBD1,-,TRBJ2-7,CASRPGTGGYEQYF,TGTGCCAGCAGGCCCGGGACAGGGGGCTACGAGCAGTACTTC
TRBV6-5,TRBD2,-,TRBJ2-7,CASSFSGRAYEQYF,TGTGCCAGCAGTTTTAGCGGGAGGGCCTACGAGCAGTACTTC
TRBV3-1/TRBV3-2,TRBD2,-,TRBJ2-1,CASSQVRLAGNEQFF,TGTGCCAGCAGCCAAGTGAGGCTAGCGGGCAATGAGCAGTTCTTC
TRBV11-3,-,-,TRBJ2-5,CASSLDRGSETQYF,TGTGCCAGCAGCTTAGATCGAGGGTCGGAGACCCAGTACTTC
TRBV29-1,-,-,TRBJ2-7,CSAHIGAYEQYF,TGCAGCGCCCATATCGGGGCCTACGAGCAGTACTTC
TRBV7-9,TRBD2,-,TRBJ2-2,CASTAPGLAGPGELFF,TGTGCCAGCACCGCCCCGGGACTAGCGGGGCCCGGGGAGCTGTTTTTT
TRBV5-1,TRBD1,-,TRBJ2-1,CASRYERTGGNNEQFF,TGCGCCAGCAGATATGAAAGGACAGGGGGAAACAATGAGCAGTTCTTC
TRBV7-2,-,-,TRBJ2-7,CASSYDRQQYF,TGTGCCAGCAGCTACGACAGGCAGCAGTACTTC
TRBV3-1/TRBV3-2,-,-,TRBJ2-1,CASSQEGGRGAYNEQFF,TGTGCCAGCAGCCAAGAGGGGGGGCGCGGGGCCTACAATGAGCAGTTCTTC
TRBV4-2,-,-,TRBJ1-1,CASSQEGLAGSLNTEAFF,TGTGCCAGCAGCCAAGAAGGTTTGGCGGGATCTTTGAACACTGAAGCTTTCTTT
TRBV6-5,-,-,TRBJ2-1,CASSEVSSYNEQFF,TGTGCCAGTTCGGAGGTGAGCTCCTACAATGAGCAGTTCTTC
TRBV3-1/TRBV3-2,TRBD1,-,TRBJ2-2,CASYRGGNTGELFF,TGTGCCAGCTACAGGGGCGGGAACACCGGGGAGCTGTTTTTT
TRBV19,-,-,TRBJ2-7,CASSLAGGYEQYF,TGTGCCAGTAGTCTGGCAGGGGGGTACGAGCAGTACTTC
TRBV18,-,once,TRBJ2-1,CASSRRQAEFF,TGTGCCAGCTCCCGCCGACAGGCGGAGTTCTTC
TRBV28,TRBD2,once,TRBJ2-1,CASTDSGTRYNEQFF,TGTGCCAGCACCGATTCTGGGACTAGGTACAATGAGCAGTTCTTC
TRBV27,TRBD1,-,TRBJ1-5,CASSLSWTGYQPQHF,TGTGCCAGCAGTCTCTCGTGGACAGGGTATCAGCCCCAGCATTTT
TRBV6-5,TRBD2,-,TRBJ2-7,CASSYFGGEYEQYF,TGTGCCAGCAGTTACTTTGGGGGGGAGTACGAGCAGTACTTC
TRBV10-3,TRBD2,-,TRBJ2-7,CAISGLAGEVEQYF,TGTGCCATCAGTGGACTAGCGGGAGAAGTAGAGCAGTACTTC
TRBV2,TRBD2,-,TRBJ2-7,CASSVGAGATYEQYF,TGTGCCAGCAGTGTGGGAGCGGGGGCGACCTACGAGCAGTACTTC
TRBV7-2,TRBD2,-,TRBJ2-1,CASSSAGGGQEQFF,TGTGCCAGCAGCTCCGCGGGGGGGGGACAGGAGCAGTTCTTC
TRBV28,-,-,TRBJ1-2,CASSTGGHFYGYTF,TGTGCCAGCAGTACGGGGGGCCATTTCTATGGCTACACCTTC
TRBV3-1/TRBV3-2,TRBD2,-,TRBJ2-5,CASSQDFGTSALTQYF,TGTGCCAGCAGCCAAGACTTCGGGACTAGCGCGTTAACCCAGTACTTC
TRBV28,TRBD1,-,TRBJ2-2,CASSSPQGFTGELFF,TGTGCCAGCAGTTCCCCACAGGGGTTCACCGGGGAGCTGTTTTTT
TRBV7-9,-,once,TRBJ1-3,CASSLRRRDLTGNTIYF,TGTGCCAGCAGCTTACGCAGGCGGGACCTTACTGGAAACACCATATATTTT
TRBV29-1,-,-,TRBJ1-1,CTGGAEAFF,TGCACGGGCGGGGCAGAAGCTTTCTTT
TRBV29-1,TRBD2,-,TRBJ2-5,CSVDVLGLAGQETQYF,TGCAGCGTTGACGTTCTGGGACTAGCGGGACAAGAGACCCAGTACTTC
TRBV29-1,TRBD2,-,TRBJ2-7,CSVAPRLADEQYF,TGCAGCGTTGCCCCCCGACTAGCGGACGAGCAGTACTTC
TRBV5-1,-,-,TRBJ2-6,CASSLSVPGANVLTF,TGCGCCAGCAGCTTGTCGGTTCCTGGGGCCAACGTCCTGACTTTC
TRBV7-9,-,-,TRBJ1-1,CASSPRRDTEAFF,TGTGCCAGCAGCCCTCGGCGGGACACTGAAGCTTTCTTT
TRBV19,TRBD2,-,TRBJ2-7,CASSLGTSGPYEQYF,TGTGCCAGTAGTCTTGGGACTAGCGGTCCCTACGAGCAGTACTTC
TRBV5-1,-,-,TRBJ2-2,CASSLAPRSGELFF,TGCGCCAGCAGCTTGGCCCCTAGGTCCGGGGAGCTGTTTTTT
TRBV18,TRBD1,once,TRBJ1-1,CASYQQGQNTEAFF,TGTGCCAGCTACCAACAGGGGCAGAACACTGAAGCTTTCTTT
TRBV2,TRBD2,-,TRBJ2-3,CASLPAMSSGRSGDTQYF,TGTGCCAGCCTGCCCGCGATGTCTAGCGGGAGATCAGGGGATACGCAGTATTTT
TRBV7-8,-,-,TRBJ1-3,CASSRRQIGNTIYF,TGTGCCAGCAGCCGAAGACAGATTGGAAACACCATATATTTT
TRBV28,-,once,TRBJ1-1,CASKEVPNTEAFF,TGTGCCAGCAAGGAGGTCCCGAACACTGAAGCTTTCTTT
TRBV9,TRBD2,once,TRBJ2-3,CASSVGTSGRVFTDTQYF,TGTGCCAGCAGCGTAGGGACTAGCGGGAGGGTTTTCACAGATACGCAGTATTTT
TRBV28,-,-,TRBJ2-2,CASSLAGWNTGELFF,TGTGCCAGCAGTTTAGCAGGGTGGAACACCGGGGAGCTGTTTTTT
TRBV28,TRBD1,-,TRBJ1-2,CASSLTGQNYGYTF,TGTGCCAGCAGCTTAACGGGACAGAACTATGGCTACACCTTC
TRBV7-6,-,-,TRBJ2-3,CASSRGQLGYTSTDTQYF,TGTGCCAGCAGCCGCGGACAGCTGGGATATACTAGCACAGATACGCAGTATTTT
TRBV27,TRBD1,-,TRBJ2-7,CASSLRMTGWSYEQYF,TGTGCCAGCAGTTTACGAATGACAGGGTGGTCCTACGAGCAGTACTTC
TRBV5-6,-,-,TRBJ2-3,CASSRGTDTQYF,TGTGCCAGCAGCCGAGGCACAGATACGCAGTATTTT
TRBV7-9,-,-,TRBJ2-5,CASSLNSLETQYF,TGTGCCAGCAGCTTAAATAGCTTGGAGACCCAGTACTTC
TRBV7-2,TRBD2,-,TRBJ2-7,CASSLVGASGGVEQYF,TGTGCCAGCAGCTTAGTCGGGGCTAGCGGGGGAGTCGAGCAGTACTTC